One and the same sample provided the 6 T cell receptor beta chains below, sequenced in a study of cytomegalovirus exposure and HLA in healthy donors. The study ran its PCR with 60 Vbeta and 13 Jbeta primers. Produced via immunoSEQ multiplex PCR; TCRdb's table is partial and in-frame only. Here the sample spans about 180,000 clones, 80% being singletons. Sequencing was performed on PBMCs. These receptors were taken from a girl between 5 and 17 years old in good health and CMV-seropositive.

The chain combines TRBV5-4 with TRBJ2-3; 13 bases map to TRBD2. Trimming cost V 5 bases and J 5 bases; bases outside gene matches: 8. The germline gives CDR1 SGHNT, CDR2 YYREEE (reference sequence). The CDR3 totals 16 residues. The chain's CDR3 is CASRRTSGRSLDTQYF. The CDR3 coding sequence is TGTGCCAGCAGGAGGACTAGCGGGAGAAGTTTAGATACGCAGTATTTT.

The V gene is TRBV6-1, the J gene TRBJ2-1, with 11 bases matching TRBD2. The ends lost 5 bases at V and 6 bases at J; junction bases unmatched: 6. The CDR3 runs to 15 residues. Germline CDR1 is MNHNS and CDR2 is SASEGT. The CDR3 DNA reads TGTGCCAGCAGTATAGTAGCGGGAGGGGGCAATGAGCAGTTCTTC. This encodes CASSIVAGGGNEQFF.

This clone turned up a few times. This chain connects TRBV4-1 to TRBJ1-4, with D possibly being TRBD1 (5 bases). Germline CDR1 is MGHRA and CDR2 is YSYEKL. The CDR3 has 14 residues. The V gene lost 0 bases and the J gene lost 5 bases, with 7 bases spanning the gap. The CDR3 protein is CASSQDPGNEKLFF. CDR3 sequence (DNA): TGCGCCAGCAGCCAAGACCCAGGGAATGAAAAACTGTTTTTT.

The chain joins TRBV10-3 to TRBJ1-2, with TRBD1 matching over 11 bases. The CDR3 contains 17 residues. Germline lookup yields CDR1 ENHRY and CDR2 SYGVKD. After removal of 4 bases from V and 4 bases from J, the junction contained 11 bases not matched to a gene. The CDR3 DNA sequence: TGTGCCATCAGTGTTGCGGACAGGGGGCCGGAACCCTATGGCTACACCTTC. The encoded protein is CAISVADRGPEPYGYTF.

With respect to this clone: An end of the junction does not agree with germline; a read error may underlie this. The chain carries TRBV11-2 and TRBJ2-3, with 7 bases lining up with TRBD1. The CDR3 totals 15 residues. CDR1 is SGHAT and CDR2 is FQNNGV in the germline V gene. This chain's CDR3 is CASSIGTAFTGTQYF. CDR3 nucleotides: TGTGCCAGCAGCATTGGGACAGCTTTCACAGGTACGCAGTATTTT. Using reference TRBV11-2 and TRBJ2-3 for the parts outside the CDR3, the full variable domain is EAGVAQSPRYKIIEKRQSVAFWCNPISGHATLYWYQQILGQGPKLLIQFQNNGVVDDSQLPKDRFSAERLKGVDSTLKIQPAKLEDSAVYLCASSIGTAFTGTQYFGPGTRLTVL.

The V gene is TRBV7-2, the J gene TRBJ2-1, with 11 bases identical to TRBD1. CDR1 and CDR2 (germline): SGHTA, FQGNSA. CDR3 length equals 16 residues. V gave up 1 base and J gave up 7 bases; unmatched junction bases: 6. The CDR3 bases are TGTGCCAGCAGCTTAGGCGGGACAGGGGGAGGTAATGAGCAGTTCTTC. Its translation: CASSLGGTGGGNEQFF.